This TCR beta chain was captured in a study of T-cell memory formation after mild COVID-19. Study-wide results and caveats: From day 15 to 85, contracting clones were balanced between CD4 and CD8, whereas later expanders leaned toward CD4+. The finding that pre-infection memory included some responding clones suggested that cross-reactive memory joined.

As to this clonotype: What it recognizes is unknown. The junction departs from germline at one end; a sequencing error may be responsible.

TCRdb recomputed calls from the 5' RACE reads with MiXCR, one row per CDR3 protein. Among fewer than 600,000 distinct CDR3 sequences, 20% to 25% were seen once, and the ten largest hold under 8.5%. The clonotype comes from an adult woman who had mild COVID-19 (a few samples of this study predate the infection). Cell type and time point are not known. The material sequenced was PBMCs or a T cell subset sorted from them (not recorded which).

CDR3 DNA sequence: TGTGCCAGCAGTCCCGGACTAGCGGCAGATACGCAGAATTTT. Translating it yields CASSPGLAADTQNF. The chain employs TRBV6-2 or TRBV6-3 and TRBJ2-3, with 10 positions matching TRBD2. Germline V gene sequence: CDR1 MNHEY, CDR2 SVGEGT. The CDR3 consists of 14 residues.